The subject of this entry is one T cell receptor (beta chain). TCRdb's copy holds only in-frame clones and misses some; the assay was immunoSEQ multiplex PCR. The sample holds about 41,000 clones, roughly nine tenths seen once. These data belong to a study of T cell changes during pregnancy in multiple sclerosis. The CDR3 consists of 15 residues. Germline V gives CDR1 ENHRY, CDR2 SYGVKD. Trimming shortened V by 6 bases and J by 4 bases, and 16 bases separated the two germline ends. This clonotype was obtained from a female donor with multiple sclerosis, enrolled in a pregnancy study. The sequenced sample was CD8+ T cells from peripheral blood mononuclear cells, obtained in the third trimester of pregnancy. J is TRBJ1-5 and V is TRBV10-3; tentative D call: TRBD1 (6 bases). CDR3 sequence (DNA): TGTGCCATCAGCGGGGACATGGGTGATAATCAGCCCCAGCATTTT. This translates into CAISGDMGDNQPQHF.